This T cell receptor beta chain comes out of a study of T cells in Graves' hyperthyroidism and ophthalmopathy. Study as a whole: Blood from the periphery was taken at initial diagnosis, before any treatment. Study-wide points: Through a model of 13 V-J features, ophthalmopathy was separated from stable hyperthyroidism. Most thyroid clonotypes with frequency above 0.001 were detected in blood.

Germline loops: CDR1 DFQATT, CDR2 SNEGSKA (reference sequence). V shed 6 bases and J 0 bases; nucleotides not matched to a gene: 3. The CDR3 spans 13 residues. About this clonotype: Its matching antigen is unknown.

Amplification yielded TCR beta CDR3 regions, with RNA transcripts as the source. TCR CDR3 underwent first-round RT-PCR with the HTBI primer set. TCRdb passed the multiplex PCR reads through MiXCR, listing each CDR3 protein once. The data contain around 500,000 distinct CDR3 sequences, around 15% of them singletons. Exclusion followed for patients with uncontrolled infection, other autoimmune disease, pregnancy or lactation. V gene TRBV20-1 combines with J gene TRBJ2-3; 7 bases align to TRBD2. This receptor was taken from a woman aged 18-29 years with Graves' hyperthyroidism. The sample was blood. CDR3 loop: CSALTSSTDTQYF. For the CDR3, the DNA is TGCAGTGCCTTGACTAGCAGCACAGATACGCAGTATTTT.